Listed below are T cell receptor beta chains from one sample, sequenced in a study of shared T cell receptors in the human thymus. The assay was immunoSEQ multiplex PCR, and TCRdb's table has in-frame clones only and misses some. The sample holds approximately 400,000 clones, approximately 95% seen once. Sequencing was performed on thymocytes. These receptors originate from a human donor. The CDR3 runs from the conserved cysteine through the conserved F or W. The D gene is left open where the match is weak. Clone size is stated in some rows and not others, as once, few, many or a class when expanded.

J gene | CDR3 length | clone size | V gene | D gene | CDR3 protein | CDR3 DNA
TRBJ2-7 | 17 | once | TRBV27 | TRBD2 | CASSLRTSATLFYEQYF | TGTGCCAGCAGTTTAAGGACTAGCGCAACACTATTCTACGAGCAGTACTTC
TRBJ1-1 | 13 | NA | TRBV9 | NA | CASSSLTNTEAFF | TGTGCCAGCAGCTCCCTCACAAACACTGAAGCTTTCTTT
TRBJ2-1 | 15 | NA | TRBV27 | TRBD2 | CASSSSGRAKNEQFF | TGTGCCAGCAGTTCTAGCGGGAGGGCCAAGAATGAGCAGTTCTTC
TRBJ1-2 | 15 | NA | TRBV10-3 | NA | CAIMDPQGVGYGYTF | TGTGCCATCATGGATCCACAGGGTGTCGGCTATGGCTACACCTTC
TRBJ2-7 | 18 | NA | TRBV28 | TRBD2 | CASSFYRLASGLSYEQYF | TGTGCCAGCAGTTTCTACAGGCTGGCTAGCGGGTTATCCTACGAGCAGTACTTC
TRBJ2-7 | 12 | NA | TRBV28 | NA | CASSRQSYEQYF | TGTGCCAGCAGCCGACAGAGCTACGAGCAGTACTTC
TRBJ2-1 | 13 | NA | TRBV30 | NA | CATSKGGYNEQFF | TGTGCCACATCTAAGGGGGGTTACAATGAGCAGTTCTTC
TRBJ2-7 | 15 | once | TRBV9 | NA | CASSVDAGQSNEQYF | TGTGCCAGCAGCGTAGATGCGGGACAGTCTAACGAGCAGTACTTC
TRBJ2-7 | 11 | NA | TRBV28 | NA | CASRGSREQYF | TGTGCCAGCAGGGGTTCGAGAGAGCAGTACTTC
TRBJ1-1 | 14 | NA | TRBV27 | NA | CASLTLEGRTEAFF | TGTGCCAGCTTAACCTTGGAAGGGAGAACTGAAGCTTTCTTT
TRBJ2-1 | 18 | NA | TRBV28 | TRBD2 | CASSPRGTSALPYNEQFF | TGTGCCAGCAGTCCAAGGGGGACTAGCGCTTTACCCTACAATGAGCAGTTCTTC
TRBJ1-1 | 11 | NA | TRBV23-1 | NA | CASTPFRGGFF | TGCGCCAGCACCCCATTTCGAGGCGGTTTCTTT
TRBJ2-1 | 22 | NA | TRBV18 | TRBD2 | CASSPRTSGRRRSPLHEDEQFF | TGTGCCAGCTCACCCCGGACTAGCGGGAGAAGGAGATCTCCACTACATGAGGATGAGCAGTTCTTC
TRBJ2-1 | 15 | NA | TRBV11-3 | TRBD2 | CASSLAERDYNEQFF | TGTGCCAGCAGCTTAGCAGAGCGGGACTACAATGAGCAGTTCTTC
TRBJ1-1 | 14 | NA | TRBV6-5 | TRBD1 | CASKDRDLNTEAFF | TGTGCCAGCAAAGACAGGGATCTGAACACTGAAGCTTTCTTT
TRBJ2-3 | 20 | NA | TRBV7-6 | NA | CASSPAPGAEPFASTDTQYF | TGTGCCAGCAGCCCCGCCCCAGGGGCCGAACCTTTCGCTAGCACAGATACGCAGTATTTT
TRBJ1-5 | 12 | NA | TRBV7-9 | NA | CASSLLNQPQHF | TGTGCCAGCAGCTTACTTAATCAGCCCCAGCATTTT
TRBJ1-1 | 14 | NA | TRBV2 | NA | CASSPRISDTEAFF | TGTGCCAGCAGCCCTAGGATCTCGGACACTGAAGCTTTCTTT
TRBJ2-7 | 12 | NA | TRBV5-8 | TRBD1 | CASSRDSYEQYF | TGTGCCAGCAGCAGGGACAGCTACGAGCAGTACTTC
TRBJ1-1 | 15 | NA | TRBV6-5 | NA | CASRRGITGNTEAFF | TGTGCCAGCAGGAGGGGGATAACAGGGAACACTGAAGCTTTCTTT
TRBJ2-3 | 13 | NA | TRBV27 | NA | CASSLQYADTQYF | TGTGCCAGCAGCCTTCAGTACGCAGATACGCAGTATTTT
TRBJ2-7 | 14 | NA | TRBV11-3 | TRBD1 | CASSSRTGLNEQYF | TGTGCCAGCAGCTCTAGGACAGGGTTAAACGAGCAGTACTTC